This TCR beta chain emerged from a study of CD8 T cells in Susac syndrome (dated by TCRdb to about 2019). Some background on the complete study: The study used repertoire sequencing to test whether antigen drove CD8+ T cell activation and differentiation in Susac syndrome. Broad study findings and their caveats: The number of individuals in the TCR sequencing and HLA analysis was recognized as being relatively small.

The CDR3 holds 15 amino acids from the cysteine to the phenylalanine. Kept here is only the CDR3 DNA, which spans 45 bases and is read in frame from base 1. CDR1 MNHEY and CDR2 SMNVEV are derived from the germline V gene (reference sequence). V loses 3 bases of germline sequence and J loses 2 bases, and the interval between the two ends is 13 bases. Peripheral blood CD8+ and CD4+ T cells from healthy donors, Susac syndrome patients and multiple sclerosis patients were profiled using high-throughput TCR beta sequencing. Healthy donors were included as age- and sex-matched controls. CD8+ TEMRA cells were enriched by FACS, while bulk CD8+ and CD4+ T cells were purified by magnetic negative isolation. Blood was collected in EDTA tubes and processed within 24 hours, with PBMCs isolated through density gradient centrifugation. PBMCs intended for TCR sequencing were cryopreserved in liquid nitrogen and thawed later in a water bath at 37 degrees C. A purity of at least 90% was achieved for sorted or isolated CD4+, CD8+ and CD8+ TEMRA cells.

To note about this clonotype: Its recognized antigen is unknown. No per-base quality is available; no much larger clone lies one base away.

RNA was extracted using the RNeasy kit, and roughly 0.5 to 1 microgram was reverse transcribed with random hexamers. The immunoSEQ multiplex PCR assay, which covers 54 Vbeta and 13 Jbeta segments, was used to amplify TCR beta CDR3 regions. PCR amplification bias was corrected using a synthetic template baseline for primer optimization and computational correction. On the authors' methods: Reads were assigned to V, D and J genes according to IMGT and analyzed in immunoSEQ Analyzer, with only productive sequences retained. To calculate clonality, Shannon entropy was normalized by log2 of the number of productive unique sequences and then subtracted from one. For each patient and control, public and private clones were evaluated within the 100 most prevalent clones. Susac-specific clones were defined as absent from healthy and MS cohorts, about 1,100 published viral clones and other ImmuneACCESS disease sequences. TCRdb took the public reads, trimmed them with fastp at Q25, ran MiXCR for clone calling and kept in-frame beta chains. All rows with the same CDR3 protein become a single entry with the most common DNA and genes. TCRdb, not the authors, supplied the V and J calls. The sample contains fewer than 250,000 distinct CDR3 sequences, about 94% of them found a single time. 0.1% to 0.12% of the sample belongs to the ten largest clones.

The TCR sequence derives from a human donor in good health. The rearrangement joined TRBV27 to TRBJ1-2; TRBD1 is a weak D gene call, 5 bases matching. Sequences were obtained from CD4+ T cells from PBMCs. For the CDR3, the sequence is CASSFSWGPNYGYTF. In nucleotides, the sequence is TGTGCCAGCAGTTTCTCCTGGGGCCCCAACTATGGCTACACCTTC.